The clone carrying this TCR beta chain occurred once. Profiling relied on immunoSEQ multiplex PCR, and the TCRdb table lists in-frame clones only, not all of them. Among some 400,000 clones, about 90% were seen once, and the ten largest hold about 2.1%. This sample was included in a study of blood T cell repertoires in COVID-19. Followed over time, Seattle patients had been enrolled while infection was active. V was clipped by 5 bases and J by 4 bases; unmatched bases: 4. This CDR3 is built from 16 residues. Germline lookup yields CDR1 MNHNY and CDR2 SVGAGI (reference sequence). This receptor was obtained from a woman aged 60-70 years with COVID-19, enrolled during active disease. The chain is built from TRBV6-6 and TRBJ2-1; 14 positions match TRBD2. Sequenced sample: peripheral blood. CDR3 coding DNA: TGTGCCAGCAGTCGACGACTAGCGGGGGGGTACAATGAGCAGTTCTTC. This translates into CASSRRLAGGYNEQFF.